The clone carrying this T cell receptor beta chain was seen a handful of times. The germline gives CDR1 KGHDR, CDR2 SFDVKD. V trimming: 5 bases; J trimming: 3 bases; junction bases outside the gene matches: 6. The CDR3 runs to 17 residues. This specimen belongs to a study of blood T cell repertoires in COVID-19. Study overall: Donors in Cohort 3 who had recovered were those with two negative PCRs, healthcare professional clearance, or resolution of their symptoms. There were acute and convalescent COVID-19 samples, and they came from the United States, Italy and Spain.

Individuals aged about 18 to 90 years were recruited from 24 US areas. Participant-reported clinical history was the basis for cohort assignment. Libraries were prepared by immunoSEQ multiplex PCR; TCRdb keeps only in-frame clonotypes and omits some of them. The data contain 250,000 to 300,000 clones, 88% of them singletons. The chain uses TRBV24-1 and TRBJ2-3; 14 bases are shared with TRBD2. The sequence was obtained from a woman aged 55-69 years in a cohort exposed to, infected with or recovered from COVID-19 (not recorded which). Sequencing input: PBMCs or T cells enriched from blood (not recorded which). The CDR3 DNA follows: TGTGCCACCAGTGCTGCGACTAGCGGGAGGGAGACAGATACGCAGTATTTT. It yields the protein CATSAATSGRETDTQYF.